These 15 T cell receptor beta chains were all obtained from the same sample, sequenced in a study of cytomegalovirus exposure and HLA in healthy donors. It was with 60 Vbeta and 13 Jbeta primers that the PCR ran. The method was immunoSEQ multiplex PCR; TCRdb's version includes in-frame clones alone and lacks a portion of them. The top ten hold 1.9% of the sample, which has approximately 140,000 clones, 70% to 85% seen once. The sample consisted of PBMCs. The source is a woman in her forties in good health and CMV-seronegative.

This clone has just a few counts. This chain uses TRBV2 with TRBJ1-2; 11 bases line up with TRBD1. V lost 7 bases, J lost 7 bases, and 14 bases stayed unmatched. The length of the CDR3 is 16 residues. CDR1 and CDR2 (germline): SNHLY, FYNNEI. CDR3 coding DNA: TGTGCCAGCACCAACGCGGACAGGGGGCAGTTTGGTGGCTACACCTTC. Translating it yields CASTNADRGQFGGYTF.

The chain carries TRBV6-6 and TRBJ2-7, with 8 bases aligning to TRBD2. The V segment lost 6 bases and the J segment 3 bases; nucleotides outside the gene matches: 7. This CDR3 has 14 residues. CDR1 MNHNY and CDR2 SVGAGI come from the germline V gene (reference sequence). CDR3 amino acids: CASRPPGGFYEQYF. The CDR3 coding sequence is TGTGCCAGCAGGCCTCCGGGGGGGTTCTACGAGCAGTACTTC.

This clone was counted between two and nine times. The chain uses TRBV30 and TRBJ1-3; the D is unclear. Germline values: CDR1 GTSNPN, CDR2 SVGIG (reference sequence). This CDR3 contains 15 residues. The V end was cut by 0 bases, the J end by 4 bases, with 13 bases between. The CDR3 nucleotides are TGTGCCTGGAGTGTGGAGTCTCGGGGAGGAAACACCATATATTTT. It codes for CAWSVESRGGNTIYF.

This clone has more than one count but fewer than ten. The V and J genes are TRBV6-4 and TRBJ2-7; D ambiguous. Germline V gene sequence: CDR1 MRHNA, CDR2 SNTAGT. The CDR3 length is 11 residues. V shed 11 bases and J shed 1 base, with 9 bases lying between them. The CDR3 loop reads CAGDPSYEQYF. CDR3 sequence (DNA): TGTGCCGGAGATCCTTCCTACGAGCAGTACTTC.

J is TRBJ2-7 and V is TRBV5-6; 7 bases are shared with TRBD1. Germline V gives CDR1 SGHDT, CDR2 YYEEEE. V trimming: 6 bases; J trimming: 1 base; junction bases outside the gene matches: 7. CDR3 length equals 14 residues. The CDR3 region has the DNA TGTGCCAGCACTGAACAGGGGTCTTCCTACGAGCAGTACTTC. Amino acids: CASTEQGSSYEQYF. The variable domain in full, with the rest retrieved from reference TRBV5-6 and TRBJ2-7, is DAGVTQSPTHLIKTRGQQVTLRCSPKSGHDTVSWYQQALGQGPQFIFQYYEEEERQRGNFPDRFSGHQFPNYSSELNVNALLLGDSALYLCASTEQGSSYEQYFGPGTRLTVT.

The gene calls are TRBV5-4 and TRBJ2-7; 14 bases are a match to TRBD2. V lost 3 bases and J lost 8; bases outside the gene matches: 10. This CDR3 has 16 amino acids. Germline CDR1 reads SGHNT; CDR2 reads YYREEE (reference sequence). CDR3 sequence: CASSSGLAGGGDKQYF. CDR3 DNA sequence: TGTGCCAGCAGCTCTGGACTAGCGGGAGGAGGCGACAAGCAGTACTTC.

The chain has TRBV5-4 and TRBJ2-7, with 10 positions matching TRBD2. V shed 3 bases and J 2 bases; nucleotides not matched to a gene: 5. In germline, CDR1 is SGHNT, CDR2 YYREEE (reference sequence). This CDR3 is built from 15 residues. In DNA, the CDR3 is TGTGCCAGCAGCTCCCCTAGCGGGGGCACCTACGAGCAGTACTTC. Amino acids: CASSSPSGGTYEQYF.

Ten or more counts support this clone. The gene calls are TRBV19 and TRBJ2-7; TRBD2 matches 9 bases. The CDR3 loop spans 14 amino acids. Germline V lookup: CDR1 LNHDA, CDR2 SQIVND (reference sequence). V trimming: 9 bases; J trimming: 0 bases; junction bases outside the gene matches: 6. The CDR3 DNA reads as TGTGCCAGCAGAGGACTAGCGCACTCCTACGAGCAGTACTTC. It translates to CASRGLAHSYEQYF.

The DNA of the CDR3 is TGTGCCAGCAGCTCAACCTCACTAGTTGGGCAGTACTTC. Translated: CASSSTSLVGQYF. The V gene is TRBV7-9, the J gene TRBJ2-7, with D perhaps matching TRBD2 (5 bases). This CDR3 region has 13 residues. V was pared by 4 bases and J by 9 bases, with 16 bases between. CDR1 is SEHNR and CDR2 is FQNEAQ in the germline V gene (reference sequence).

V and J are TRBV28 and TRBJ2-1, with 9 bases aligning to TRBD2. The CDR3 sequence is 16 residues long. Germline CDR1 reads MDHEN; CDR2 reads SYDVKM. V was clipped by 7 bases and J by 1 base; unmatched bases: 8. The CDR3 coding sequence is TGTGCCAGCACCAATAGCGGGAGAGGGTCCTACAATGAGCAGTTCTTC. Translated, it gives CASTNSGRGSYNEQFF.

This chain joins TRBV4-2 and TRBJ2-7, with 8 bases matching TRBD2. V lost 4 bases and J lost 2; bases outside the gene matches: 10. Germline CDR1 and CDR2: LGHNA and YNFKEQ. This CDR3 is 16 amino acids long. The CDR3 nucleotides are TGTGCCAGCAGCCGGACCGTCAGCGGGAGTGCCTACGAGCAGTACTTC. Translated, it gives CASSRTVSGSAYEQYF.

This chain connects TRBV4-1 to TRBJ2-3; D ambiguous. The CDR3 is 15 residues long. The germline gives CDR1 MGHRA, CDR2 YSYEKL. V was trimmed by 4 bases and J by 2 bases, leaving 13 bases between them. CDR3 region: CASSPRTWLTDTQYF. The CDR3 coding sequence is TGCGCCAGCAGCCCTAGAACCTGGCTCACAGATACGCAGTATTTT.

The chain is built from TRBV9 and TRBJ2-1; 7 bases map to TRBD2. This CDR3 contains 15 residues. With V trimmed by 2 bases and J by 4 bases, 6 bases remained unmatched. CDR1 and CDR2 (germline): SGDLS, YYNGEE. The CDR3 DNA is TGTGCCAGCAGCGTCGACCCTAGCGGATACAATGAGCAGTTCTTC. It specifies CASSVDPSGYNEQFF.

This clone appeared a single time. This chain joins TRBV11-2 and TRBJ1-5; D is unresolved. Germline loops: CDR1 SGHAT, CDR2 FQNNGV. CDR3 size: 14 residues. The ends were cut back, 3 bases at V and 3 bases at J, with 9 bases in the middle. This CDR3 reads CASSLMALNQPQHF. CDR3 nucleotide sequence: TGTGCCAGCAGCTTGATGGCCCTCAATCAGCCCCAGCATTTT. The variable domain in full, completed from reference TRBV11-2 and TRBJ1-5, reads EAGVAQSPRYKIIEKRQSVAFWCNPISGHATLYWYQQILGQGPKLLIQFQNNGVVDDSQLPKDRFSAERLKGVDSTLKIQPAKLEDSAVYLCASSLMALNQPQHFGDGTRLSIL.

The chain is built from TRBV11-2 and TRBJ2-1; 13 nucleotides align to TRBD2. Germline V lookup: CDR1 SGHAT, CDR2 FQNNGV. The length of the CDR3 is 15 residues. J was trimmed by 7 bases and V by 5 bases; bases with no gene match: 5. CDR3 in amino acids: CASSRGLAGANEQFF. CDR3 bases: TGTGCCAGCAGCCGCGGACTAGCGGGAGCGAATGAGCAGTTCTTC.